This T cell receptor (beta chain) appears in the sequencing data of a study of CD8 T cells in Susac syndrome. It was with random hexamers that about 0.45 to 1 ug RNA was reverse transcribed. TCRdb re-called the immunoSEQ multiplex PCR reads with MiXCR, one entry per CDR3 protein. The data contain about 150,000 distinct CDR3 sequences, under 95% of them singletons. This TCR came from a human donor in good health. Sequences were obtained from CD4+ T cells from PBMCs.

CDR3 sequence: CASSPIWGGNTEAFF. The CDR3 coding sequence is TGTGCCAGCAGCCCGATTTGGGGGGGGAACACTGAAGCTTTCTTT. The genes are TRBV11-2 and TRBJ1-1; perhaps TRBD1 as D (5 bases). The CDR3 has 15 residues. Trimming cost V 5 bases and J 1 base, with 14 bases left between them. Germline V gives CDR1 SGHAT, CDR2 FQNNGV.